Listed below are T cell receptor beta chains from one sample, sequenced in a study of human T cells and chemical hapten exposure. TCRdb re-derived calls from the RACE reads in MiXCR, one entry per CDR3 protein. The sample shows tens of thousands of distinct CDR3 sequences, approximately 10% of them seen only once. The sequencing used whole blood, collected in connection with sensitization to the hapten diphenylcyclopropenone (DPC). The receptors originated from a man aged 35 to 55 with alopecia areata. Some clones in this sample may be carry-over from other donors' samples. Both conserved end residues are part of each CDR3. The D gene is left open where the match is weak. Rows may omit the clone size; those that give it use once, few, many or a size class.

v_gene,abundance,d_gene,len,j_gene,CDR3aa,CDR3nt
TRBV7-2,few,TRBD2,17,TRBJ2-3,CASSLGASGGTADTQYF,TGTGCCAGCAGCTTAGGGGCTAGCGGGGGAACGGCAGATACGCAGTATTTT
TRBV6-5,NA,NA,11,TRBJ2-7,CASRGVYEQYF,TGTGCCAGCAGAGGGGTCTACGAGCAGTACTTC
TRBV7-3,NA,TRBD2,14,TRBJ2-3,CASSVAGVTDTQYF,TGTGCCAGCAGCGTAGCGGGAGTCACAGATACGCAGTATTTT
TRBV19,NA,NA,13,TRBJ1-3,CAAQMGRGNTIYF,TGTGCCGCCCAGATGGGACGGGGAAACACCATATATTTT
TRBV20-1,NA,TRBD2,16,TRBJ2-3,CSATEPLAGGIDTQYF,TGCAGTGCTACCGAACCCCTAGCGGGAGGAATTGATACGCAGTATTTT
TRBV28,NA,NA,14,TRBJ2-7,CASSQQGIKYEQYF,TGTGCCAGCAGCCAACAGGGAATTAAATACGAGCAGTACTTC
TRBV9,many,NA,15,TRBJ1-1,CASSVGGQRNTEAFF,TGTGCCAGCAGCGTAGGAGGACAACGCAACACTGAAGCTTTCTTT
TRBV7-9,many,TRBD2,16,TRBJ2-4,CASSLTSGTTKNIQYF,TGTGCCAGCAGCTTAACTAGCGGGACTACCAAAAACATTCAGTACTTC
TRBV5-1,NA,NA,14,TRBJ2-1,CASSLVQGYNEQFF,TGCGCCAGCAGCTTGGTACAGGGCTACAATGAGCAGTTCTTC
TRBV14,NA,NA,15,TRBJ2-3,CASSLPTGPTDTQYF,TGTGCCAGCAGCCTCCCAACCGGGCCCACAGATACGCAGTATTTT
TRBV28,many,NA,16,TRBJ2-7,CASSRTGREMSYEQYF,TGTGCCAGCAGTCGGACAGGGAGGGAAATGTCCTACGAGCAGTACTTC
TRBV3-1,NA,NA,14,TRBJ2-7,CASSQDRVAYEQYF,TGTGCCAGCAGCCAGGACCGGGTCGCCTACGAGCAGTACTTC
TRBV12-3/TRBV12-4,NA,NA,14,TRBJ1-2,CASSLPGAGYGYTF,TGTGCCAGCAGTTTGCCGGGGGCGGGCTATGGCTACACCTTC
TRBV7-9,few,TRBD1,15,TRBJ1-5,CASSLKDRSNQPQHF,TGTGCCAGCAGCTTAAAGGACAGGAGTAATCAGCCCCAGCATTTT
TRBV29-1,few,NA,14,TRBJ2-4,CSVEDLSESNIQYF,TGCAGCGTTGAAGATCTGTCGGAGTCTAACATTCAGTACTTC
TRBV7-3,few,TRBD1,16,TRBJ2-2,CASSLTWDRSAGELFF,TGTGCCAGCAGCTTAACTTGGGACAGGTCGGCCGGGGAGCTGTTTTTT
TRBV7-2,many,TRBD2,16,TRBJ2-3,CASSLLSSGLVDTQYF,TGTGCCAGCAGCCTCTTGTCTAGCGGTCTCGTAGATACGCAGTATTTT
TRBV2,many,NA,12,TRBJ1-6,CASSEGGSPLHF,TGTGCCAGCAGTGAAGGAGGTTCACCCCTCCACTTT
TRBV6-2/TRBV6-3,few,NA,15,TRBJ2-1,CASSYPPSWYNEQFF,TGTGCCAGCAGTTACCCCCCCTCCTGGTACAATGAGCAGTTCTTC
TRBV27,few,NA,15,TRBJ2-2,CASSLRGSDTGELFF,TGTGCCAGCAGTTTAAGGGGGTCGGACACCGGGGAGCTGTTTTTT
TRBV3-1,many,NA,15,TRBJ1-5,CASSWGGGGNQPQHF,TGTGCCAGCAGCTGGGGGGGCGGAGGCAATCAGCCCCAGCATTTT
TRBV6-2/TRBV6-3,many,TRBD1,15,TRBJ2-5,CASSYYADRVETQYF,TGTGCCAGCAGTTACTACGCGGACAGGGTCGAGACCCAGTACTTC
TRBV6-5,NA,NA,13,TRBJ1-5,CASKGESNQPQHF,TGTGCCAGCAAGGGGGAGAGCAATCAGCCCCAGCATTTT
TRBV6-5,many,TRBD1,16,TRBJ1-6,CASSRASTGSDSPLHF,TGTGCCAGCAGTCGAGCCTCGACAGGGAGCGATTCACCCCTCCACTTT
TRBV6-5,NA,NA,14,TRBJ1-1,CASSYAGENTEAFF,TGTGCCAGCAGTTACGCTGGAGAGAACACTGAAGCTTTCTTT
TRBV9,few,NA,15,TRBJ2-1,CASSPSARPAHEQFF,TGTGCCAGCAGCCCCTCGGCCCGCCCCGCTCATGAGCAGTTCTTC
TRBV20-1,few,NA,13,TRBJ2-3,CSARFAFTDTQYF,TGCAGTGCTAGATTCGCGTTCACAGATACGCAGTATTTT
TRBV7-9,few,TRBD2,16,TRBJ2-3,CASSASLAGGAVAQYF,TGTGCCAGCAGCGCCTCACTAGCGGGAGGAGCTGTGGCGCAGTATTTT
TRBV27,many,NA,13,TRBJ2-5,CASSLSPPETQYF,TGTGCCAGCAGTTTATCCCCCCCAGAGACCCAGTACTTC